This T cell receptor beta chain was captured by sequencing in a study of shared clonotypes between healthy human individuals. About the research overall: Sampling drew on donors who were a couple of women and a few men aged 18 to 49. The study used three CD4 naive, three CD4 memory, two CD8 naive and one CD8 memory plate per donor.

Per germline, CDR1 MNHEY and CDR2 SVGAGI. Trimming took 6 bases from V and 6 from J; bases not matched to a gene: 8. The CDR3 is 13 residues long. TCRdb's table, derived via immunoSEQ multiplex PCR, lists solely in-frame clones and lacks some. The sample includes a few million clones, 85% to 95% seen only once; the top ten take approximately 0.4%. Each of the donors was a healthy adult who was HIV-negative and had not had a recent acute infection or vaccination. This sequence joins TRBV6-5 and TRBJ2-7; 7 bases line up with TRBD1. Sequenced input: naive CD4+ T cells from PBMCs. Subset indicated: CD45RA+ positively selected. The clonotype comes from a man between 18 and 35 years old in good health. Some clones in this sample may be carry-over from other donors' samples. The CDR3 loop is CASSKDRVGEQYF. For the CDR3, the DNA is TGTGCCAGCAGCAAAGACAGGGTCGGCGAGCAGTACTTC.